Presented here are 28 T cell receptor beta chains from one specimen sequenced in a study of blood T cell repertoires in COVID-19. Libraries were prepared by immunoSEQ multiplex PCR; TCRdb keeps only in-frame clonotypes and omits some of them. This sample has about 290,000 clones, with more than 80% found just once. The sample was peripheral blood. These receptors all stem from a woman under 40 with active or convalescent COVID-19.

The genes are TRBV5-1 and TRBJ2-7, with D perhaps matching TRBD2 (5 bases). The germline V gene has CDR1 SGHRS and CDR2 YFSETQ. Trimming pared 0 bases from V and 2 bases from J, leaving 9 bases between. CDR3 size: 14 residues. In nucleotides, the CDR3 is TGCGCCAGCAGCTTGGCGGGGAGACCCTACGAGCAGTACTTC. This codes for CASSLAGRPYEQYF. Complete variable domain (other parts from reference TRBV5-1 and TRBJ2-7): KAGVTQTPRYLIKTRGQQVTLSCSPISGHRSVSWYQQTPGQGLQFLFEYFSETQRNKGNFPGRFSGRQFSNSRSEMNVSTLELGDSALYLCASSLAGRPYEQYFGPGTRLTVT.

This clone was seen a few times. This chain connects TRBV6-5 to TRBJ1-3, with TRBD1 as a possible D gene (5 bases). From germline, CDR1 is MNHEY and CDR2 SVGAGI. This CDR3 contains 14 residues. Trimming took off 6 bases at V and 4 bases at J, with 13 bases between the two ends. In nucleotides, the CDR3 is TGTGCCAGCAGACCCCCAGGGTTAGGAAACACCATATATTTT. It translates to CASRPPGLGNTIYF.

This clone is a singleton in its sample. V usage is TRBV3-1 (or the pseudogene TRBV3-2) and J usage is TRBJ1-4; maybe TRBD1 (5 bases). CDR3 length: 14 residues. The germline V and J ends were trimmed by 0 bases and 10 bases, with 12 bases remaining between them. CDR1 is LGHDT, CDR2 YNNKEL, per germline (reference sequence). CDR3 in amino acids: CASSQDTGRRKLFF. In nucleotides, the CDR3 is TGTGCCAGCAGCCAAGATACAGGAAGGCGAAAACTGTTTTTT.

This chain connects TRBV24-1 to TRBJ1-1, with 8 positions matching TRBD1. CDR3 length: 14 amino acids. Germline V gene sequence: CDR1 KGHDR, CDR2 SFDVKD. With V trimmed by 7 bases and J by 1 base, 4 bases remained unmatched. CDR3 sequence (DNA): TGTGCCACCAGCGAGGACAGGGAGAACACTGAAGCTTTCTTT. Translated: CATSEDRENTEAFF.

The count of this clone is one. This rearrangement joins TRBV4-3 to TRBJ2-5; maybe TRBD1 (6 bases). V lost 6 bases, J lost 4 bases, and 15 bases lay in between. Germline CDR1 and CDR2: LGHNA and YSLEER. The length of the CDR3 is 14 residues. This CDR3 reads CASSYRVNGETQYF. The CDR3 region has the DNA TGCGCCAGCAGTTACAGGGTAAATGGAGAGACCCAGTACTTC.

This chain joins TRBV19 and TRBJ1-6; tentative D call: TRBD1 (5 bases). Trimming removed 4 bases from V and 14 bases from J, with 9 bases in between. Germline CDR1 LNHDA, CDR2 SQIVND (reference sequence). There are 11 residues in the CDR3. CDR3 amino acids: CASSKRGTLHF. CDR3 nucleotide sequence: TGTGCCAGTAGTAAGCGGGGCACCCTCCACTTT.

The V call is TRBV6-2 or TRBV6-3, the J call TRBJ2-5; 10 bases agree with TRBD2. The CDR3 has 16 amino acids. V shed 2 bases, J shed 2 bases, and the junction held 5 bases outside the gene matches. Germline assignment: CDR1 MNHEY and CDR2 SVGEGT. Written as DNA, the CDR3 is TGTGCCAGCAGTTACCGGAGCGGGGGGGCGCAAGAGACCCAGTACTTC. It codes for CASSYRSGGAQETQYF.

This clone has only one observation. The chain uses TRBV5-4 and TRBJ1-1; TRBD1 is a possible D gene (5 bases). V lost 0 bases, J lost 2 bases, and 8 bases lay in between. The CDR3 consists of 14 residues. Germline V gene data show CDR1 as SGHNT and CDR2 as YYREEE (reference sequence). The CDR3 nucleotides read TGTGCCAGCAGCTTGGGACAGACCAACACTGAAGCTTTCTTT. Its protein is CASSLGQTNTEAFF.

This clone has a single count. This chain links TRBV7-3 with TRBJ2-5; possibly TRBD2 for D (6 bases). Germline loops: CDR1 SGHTA, CDR2 FQGTGA. V lost 3 bases, J lost 1 base, and 12 bases lay in between. CDR3 length equals 15 residues. The CDR3 DNA follows: TGTGCCAGCAGCTTGAATCGGGGGACCCAAGAGACCCAGTACTTC. It specifies CASSLNRGTQETQYF.

The rearrangement uses TRBV2 and TRBJ1-5; maybe TRBD1 (5 bases). Deletions cut 11 bases from V and 2 bases from J, with 13 bases between. This CDR3 has 13 amino acids. CDR1 and CDR2 from the germline V gene are SNHLY and FYNNEI. The CDR3 coding sequence is TGTGCCGCAGCGTCACAGGGCAATCAGCCCCAGCATTTT. It encodes CAAASQGNQPQHF.

This rearrangement joins TRBV19 to TRBJ1-2; TRBD1 matches at 7 bases. The CDR3 has 15 residues. CDR1 and CDR2 (germline): LNHDA, SQIVND (reference sequence). The J segment lost 6 bases and the V segment lost 9 bases, leaving 16 bases of the junction unmatched. CDR3 loop: CASDNTGETLDGYTF. CDR3 bases: TGTGCCAGCGATAACACAGGGGAGACCCTTGATGGCTACACCTTC. Drawing the rest from reference TRBV19 and TRBJ1-2, the complete variable domain is DGGITQSPKYLFRKEGQNVTLSCEQNLNHDAMYWYRQDPGQGLRLIYYSQIVNDFQKGDIAEGYSVSREKKESFPLTVTSAQKNPTAFYLCASDNTGETLDGYTFGSGTRLTVV.

This sequence joins TRBV4-2 and TRBJ1-4, with 8 bases matching TRBD1. Germline CDR1 and CDR2: LGHNA and YNFKEQ. J lost 3 bases, V lost 0 bases, and 12 bases had no gene match. CDR3 length: 19 residues. CDR3 coding DNA: TGTGCCAGCAGCCAAGAAATTTGGACAGGGTGGGCGGCTAATGAAAAACTGTTTTTT. Translation: CASSQEIWTGWAANEKLFF.

The chain joins TRBV7-2 to TRBJ2-7, with 8 nucleotides matching TRBD2. Germline loops: CDR1 SGHTA, CDR2 FQGNSA. This CDR3 comprises 13 residues. The trim removed 6 bases at V and 3 bases at J, leaving 4 bases unmatched. Here the CDR3 reads CASRVSGGYEQYF. The CDR3 DNA reads TGTGCCAGCAGGGTCAGCGGGGGCTACGAGCAGTACTTC.

V is TRBV10-3 and J is TRBJ1-1; 8 bases match TRBD1. With 6 bases clipped from V and 4 bases from J, the junction kept 7 bases outside the gene matches. CDR3 length: 14 amino acids. The germline CDR1 and CDR2 sequences are ENHRY and SYGVKD. The CDR3 loop reads CAIRDRARGTEAFF. CDR3 in DNA: TGTGCCATCAGGGACAGGGCAAGGGGCACTGAAGCTTTCTTT.

The chain joins TRBV6-2 or TRBV6-3 to TRBJ1-2, with D possibly being TRBD1 (6 bases). The CDR3 length is 14 residues. Deletions cut 6 bases from V and 2 bases from J, with 13 bases between. Germline CDR1 reads MNHEY; CDR2 reads SVGEGT. This CDR3 is CASSLGGGNYGYTF. As DNA, the CDR3 is TGTGCCAGCAGCCTCGGTGGGGGCAACTATGGCTACACCTTC.

This chain connects TRBV3-1 (or the pseudogene TRBV3-2) to TRBJ2-5; 8 bases agree with TRBD2. Germline lookup yields CDR1 LGHDT and CDR2 YNNKEL (reference sequence). The CDR3 contains 15 residues. J was trimmed by 5 bases and V by 4 bases; bases with no gene match: 9. The CDR3 coding sequence is TGTGCCAGCAGCCCGGGGGGGTCTCGCGTCGAGACCCAGTACTTC. This codes for CASSPGGSRVETQYF.

The chain couples TRBV7-9 to TRBJ1-1; D uncertain. Germline CDR1 and CDR2: SEHNR and FQNEAQ (reference sequence). Trimming cost V 4 bases and J 1 base, with 7 bases left between them. The CDR3 loop spans 13 amino acids. The DNA for the CDR3 is TGTGCCAGCAGCTACAGACAGAACACTGAAGCTTTCTTT. Protein sequence: CASSYRQNTEAFF.

The chain links TRBV5-1 to TRBJ2-1, with TRBD2 identical over 10 bases. Trimming removed 4 bases from V and 8 bases from J; junction bases left unmatched: 12. The CDR3 runs 16 residues. CDR1 is SGHRS and CDR2 is YFSETQ in the germline V gene. This CDR3 is CASSPASGGAIDEQFF. CDR3 sequence (DNA): TGCGCCAGCAGCCCGGCCAGCGGGGGGGCTATCGATGAGCAGTTCTTC.

J is TRBJ2-3 and V is TRBV7-2, with 10 positions matching TRBD2. Per germline, CDR1 SGHTA and CDR2 FQGNSA. The CDR3 is 14 amino acids. V was pared by 5 bases and J by 4 bases, with 3 bases of the junction left unmatched. The CDR3, as DNA: TGTGCCAGCAGCCTAGGGACTAGCGCAGATACGCAGTATTTT. This encodes CASSLGTSADTQYF.

The V gene is TRBV7-2, the J gene TRBJ2-4; 8 positions match TRBD1. Per the germline V gene, CDR1 is SGHTA and CDR2 is FQGNSA. This CDR3 contains 15 residues. J gave up 3 bases and V 4 bases, and 5 bases lay outside the gene matches. CDR3 sequence reads: CASSSGGWDKNIQYF. Written as DNA, the CDR3 is TGTGCCAGCAGCTCAGGGGGCTGGGACAAAAACATTCAGTACTTC.

The CDR3 region is CASSQAGGRGDYGYTF. CDR3 nucleotide sequence: TGCGCCAGCAGCCAAGCTGGTGGCAGGGGAGACTATGGCTACACCTTC. The rearrangement joins TRBV4-3 to TRBJ1-2; maybe TRBD1 (6 bases). CDR1 and CDR2 (germline): LGHNA, YSLEER. This CDR3 contains 16 residues. The germline V and J ends were trimmed by 1 base and 3 bases, with 15 bases remaining between them.

This clone was observed once. The J gene is TRBJ1-5, the V gene TRBV7-7, with D uncertain. CDR1 and CDR2 (germline): SSHAT, FNYEAQ (reference sequence). This CDR3 has 13 amino acids. The CDR3 nucleotides are TGTGCTAGCCGGCCTTTCGCGGTACAGCCCCAGCATTTT. It is translated as CASRPFAVQPQHF.

This chain links TRBV6-2 or TRBV6-3 with TRBJ2-2, with D hard to call. V lost 2 bases to trimming and J lost 4 bases, with 8 bases between them. Germline-derived CDR1 and CDR2 are MNHEY and SVGEGT. The CDR3 spans 14 residues. CDR3 amino acids: CASSYRHTTGELFF. In DNA, the CDR3 is TGTGCCAGCAGTTACCGACATACCACCGGGGAGCTGTTTTTT.

This sequence joins TRBV9 and TRBJ1-2; TRBD1 aligns across 8 bases. With 3 bases clipped from V and 6 bases from J, the junction kept 13 bases outside the gene matches. The CDR3 has 16 amino acids. The germline V gene has CDR1 SGDLS and CDR2 YYNGEE. CDR3 region: CASSGPFEDREDGYTF. As DNA, the CDR3 is TGTGCCAGCAGCGGACCTTTTGAGGACAGGGAAGATGGCTACACCTTC. Full variable domain (rest looked up from reference TRBV9 and TRBJ1-2): DSGVTQTPKHLITATGQRVTLRCSPRSGDLSVYWYQQSLDQGLQFLIQYYNGEERAKGNILERFSAQQFPDLHSELNLSSLELGDSALYFCASSGPFEDREDGYTFGSGTRLTVV.

The V and J genes are TRBV9 and TRBJ2-2; the match to TRBD2 covers 10 bases. The length of the CDR3 is 16 residues. The germline CDR1 and CDR2 sequences are SGDLS and YYNGEE. The V and J ends lost 0 bases and 6 bases, in that order; junction bases with no gene match: 5. CDR3 nucleotide sequence: TGTGCCAGCAGCGTAGGGAGCGGGGGGGCCTCCGGGGAGCTGTTTTTT. It yields the protein CASSVGSGGASGELFF.

The genes are TRBV18 and TRBJ2-3; 10 nucleotides match TRBD2. CDR1 is KGHSH, CDR2 LQKENI, per germline. This CDR3 has 15 amino acids. The V gene end was trimmed by 4 bases and the J gene end by 0 bases; junction bases not matched to a gene: 1. The CDR3 sequence is CASSRTSGSTDTQYF. The CDR3 DNA sequence: TGTGCCAGCTCACGGACTAGCGGTAGCACAGATACGCAGTATTTT.

The chain recombines TRBV5-1 with TRBJ1-6; 11 nucleotides agree with TRBD1. This CDR3 is 16 amino acids long. V lost 4 bases and J lost 9; bases outside the gene matches: 9. Per the germline V gene, CDR1 is SGHRS and CDR2 is YFSETQ. The CDR3 bases are TGCGCCAGCAGCCTCACGACGGGACAGGGGGTTTCACCCCTCCACTTT. It is translated as CASSLTTGQGVSPLHF.

As for this clone: Other DNA sequences in this specimen translate into the identical CDR3. V and J are TRBV19 and TRBJ1-1; D is undetermined. Germline V gives CDR1 LNHDA, CDR2 SQIVND (reference sequence). CDR3 length: 14 residues. Between the trimmed V and J ends, which lost 1 base and 0 bases, there was a span of 6 bases. CDR3 loop: CASSIGGLNTEAFF. The CDR3 DNA reads TGTGCCAGTAGTATAGGAGGCTTGAACACTGAAGCTTTCTTT.